The clone carrying this T cell receptor beta chain occurred once. V was pared by 0 bases and J by 2 bases, with 15 bases between. Germline-derived CDR1 and CDR2 are MGHRA and YSYEKL. This CDR3 spans 17 amino acids. The sample comes from a study of blood T cell repertoires in COVID-19. On the study more broadly: Italy, Spain and the United States were the sources of the convalescent and acute COVID-19 samples. The cDNA or gDNA used as material had been derived from T cells, B-cell-depleted T cells, or PBMCs.

How the authors handled the data: Using reference gene primer amplification, nucleated cell counts were estimated. Data came from immunoSEQ multiplex PCR; TCRdb stores just in-frame clones and leaves some out. The V and J calls and clone size come from that table; D and trimming were worked out from the DNA. The sample has over 30,000 clones; 85% to 90% are singletons. Sequences were obtained from peripheral blood. The source of this sequence is a human donor in a cohort sampled during active COVID-19. V and J are TRBV4-1 and TRBJ2-3; possibly TRBD2 for D (7 bases). The CDR3 DNA reads as TGCGCCAGCAGCCAAGACGCAGGGAGGGGGTCCACAGATACGCAGTATTTT. It is translated as CASSQDAGRGSTDTQYF.